The 17 T cell receptor beta chains below all came from one sample that was sequenced in a study of T cell responses to AZD1222 COVID-19 vaccine. This table comes from immunoSEQ multiplex PCR, and its TCRdb copy is limited to in-frame clones, with some not included. The sample consists of under 60,000 clones, about 88% of them appearing once. The specimen was peripheral blood, collected on day 0 of AZD1222 vaccination. The source is an adult in good health.

J is TRBJ2-7 and V is TRBV6-2 or TRBV6-3; tentatively, D is TRBD2 (6 bases). V dropped 5 bases and J dropped 0 bases, with 11 bases sitting between them. CDR1 MNHEY and CDR2 SVGEGT come from the germline V gene. The length of the CDR3 is 14 residues. The CDR3 DNA follows: TGTGCCAGCAGTGCCCGGGGGACCTCCTACGAGCAGTACTTC. Amino acid sequence: CASSARGTSYEQYF.

The genes are TRBV19 and TRBJ1-2; D call uncertain. The CDR3 length is 14 residues. With 5 bases removed from V and 4 bases from J, the gap between germline ends came to 14 bases. Looked up from germline, CDR1 is LNHDA and CDR2 is SQIVND (reference sequence). CDR3 DNA: TGTGCCAGTAGTCCGGGAGACAATTTCTATGGCTACACCTTC. It yields the protein CASSPGDNFYGYTF.

Only one count was recorded for this clone. The chain joins TRBV4-2 to TRBJ1-2, with D unclear. Between the trimmed V and J ends, which lost 0 bases and 8 bases, there was a span of 10 bases. The CDR3 loop spans 13 amino acids. Germline-derived CDR1 and CDR2 are LGHNA and YNFKEQ. This CDR3 reads CASSQDVGFGYTF. DNA of the CDR3: TGTGCCAGCAGCCAAGATGTCGGATTCGGCTACACCTTC.

V usage is TRBV5-5 and J usage is TRBJ1-2; 7 bases agree with TRBD1. Trimming removed 3 bases from V and 5 bases from J; junction bases left unmatched: 4. CDR3 size: 13 residues. Germline lookup yields CDR1 SGHKS and CDR2 YYEKEE (reference sequence). CDR3: CASSSDRDYGYTF. The CDR3 DNA is TGTGCCAGCAGCTCTGACAGGGATTATGGCTACACCTTC.

CDR3: CASSGTGTEAFF. CDR3 nucleotides: TGTGCCAGCAGCGGGACAGGGACTGAAGCTTTCTTT. The gene calls are TRBV2 and TRBJ1-1; 9 nucleotides agree with TRBD1. J gave up 5 bases and V 6 bases, and 1 base lay outside the gene matches. Germline assignment: CDR1 SNHLY and CDR2 FYNNEI. The CDR3 length is 12 residues.

This chain links TRBV3-1 (or the pseudogene TRBV3-2) with TRBJ2-7, with D perhaps TRBD2 (5 bases). The germline gives CDR1 LGHDT, CDR2 YNNKEL (reference sequence). There are 14 residues in the CDR3. Trimming stripped 4 bases from V and 0 bases from J, with 10 bases between. Here the CDR3 DNA reads TGTGCCAGCAGCCTAGCGTTGAGCTCCTACGAGCAGTACTTC. It is translated as CASSLALSSYEQYF.

This chain links TRBV5-5 with TRBJ2-2; D remains ambiguous. CDR1 SGHKS and CDR2 YYEKEE come from the germline V gene (reference sequence). The CDR3 sequence is 12 residues long. Trimming pared 2 bases from V and 4 bases from J, leaving 3 bases between. For the CDR3, the DNA is TGTGCCAGCAGCTTTGGCACCGGGGAGCTGTTTTTT. Translating it yields CASSFGTGELFF.

The chain uses TRBV30 and TRBJ2-1, with D maybe TRBD2 (5 bases). V lost 0 bases and J 7 bases, leaving 10 bases between the germline ends. This CDR3 has 13 amino acids. Germline V gene data show CDR1 as GTSNPN and CDR2 as SVGIG (reference sequence). CDR3 DNA: TGTGCCTGGAGTGTAGGAGGTCTTAATGAGCAGTTCTTC. Protein product: CAWSVGGLNEQFF.

The chain carries TRBV5-4 and TRBJ2-3; the D gene could be TRBD1 or TRBD2 (5 bases each). CDR1 and CDR2 from the germline V gene are SGHNT and YYREEE (reference sequence). The CDR3 has 13 residues. Trimming removed 7 bases from V and 3 bases from J, with 12 bases in between. The CDR3 DNA reads as TGTGCCAGCCTCAATGGGGGAACAGATACGCAGTATTTT. Its protein is CASLNGGTDTQYF. The full variable domain, with the rest looked up from reference TRBV5-4 and TRBJ2-3, is ETGVTQSPTHLIKTRGQQVTLRCSSQSGHNTVSWYQQALGQGPQFIFQYYREEENGRGNFPPRFSGLQFPNYSSELNVNALELDDSALYLCASLNGGTDTQYFGPGTRLTVL.

The chain links TRBV27 to TRBJ2-7, with 7 bases fitting TRBD2. This CDR3 is 13 amino acids long. Trimming at V came to 8 bases and at J to 3 bases, leaving 7 bases not matched to a gene. Germline V gives CDR1 MNHEY, CDR2 SMNVEV (reference sequence). CDR3 region: CASSGGENYEQYF. Here the CDR3 DNA reads TGTGCCAGCTCGGGGGGAGAAAACTACGAGCAGTACTTC.

The chain employs TRBV6-4 and TRBJ2-3; 7 nucleotides match TRBD1. This CDR3 has 13 amino acids. Germline loops: CDR1 MRHNA, CDR2 SNTAGT. V dropped 6 bases and J dropped 5; count of bases not matched to a gene: 5. CDR3 sequence: CASSANRGDTQYF. In DNA form, the CDR3 reads TGTGCCAGCAGCGCCAACAGGGGAGATACGCAGTATTTT.

The CDR3: CASSYVTLTAFF. CDR3 nucleotides: TGTGCCAGCAGTTACGTAACCCTGACAGCTTTCTTT. V usage is TRBV6-2 or TRBV6-3 and J usage is TRBJ1-1; D uncertain. The CDR3 sequence is 12 residues long. Germline loops: CDR1 MNHEY, CDR2 SVGEGT. With 2 bases removed from V and 10 bases from J, the gap between germline ends came to 11 bases.

The chain combines TRBV5-4 with TRBJ1-1; possible D gene TRBD1, 5 bases. V lost 1 base to trimming and J lost 8 bases, with 12 bases between them. Looked up from germline, CDR1 is SGHNT and CDR2 is YYREEE (reference sequence). CDR3 length equals 13 residues. CDR3 sequence: CASSLFDSPEAFF. The CDR3 DNA reads TGTGCCAGCAGCTTGTTCGACAGCCCCGAAGCTTTCTTT.

The chain has TRBV2 and TRBJ1-1; possible D gene TRBD1, 5 bases. CDR1 SNHLY and CDR2 FYNNEI come from the germline V gene. The CDR3 length is 13 residues. Trimming pared 7 bases from V and 4 bases from J, leaving 13 bases between. CDR3 DNA: TGTGCCAGCAACGAAATGGGGACCACTGAAGCTTTCTTT. Amino acid sequence: CASNEMGTTEAFF.

J is TRBJ1-2 and V is TRBV6-2 or TRBV6-3; D unclear. V dropped 4 bases and J dropped 4 bases, with 10 bases sitting between them. The germline CDR1 and CDR2 sequences are MNHEY and SVGEGT. The CDR3 is made up of 13 amino acids. In nucleotides, the CDR3 is TGTGCCAGCAGTTTCGGACGGACCTATGGCTACACCTTC. As protein: CASSFGRTYGYTF.

J is TRBJ1-2 and V is TRBV4-3; a possible D gene is TRBD1 (6 bases). V lost 0 bases to trimming and J lost 5 bases, with 13 bases between them. The CDR3 is made up of 15 amino acids. The germline CDR1 and CDR2 sequences are LGHNA and YSLEER. The CDR3 here is CASSQDRGARYGYTF. CDR3 in DNA: TGCGCCAGCAGCCAAGATCGGGGGGCGCGGTATGGCTACACCTTC.

In its sample, this clone ranks as medium-sized. The identical CDR3 is also encoded by other nucleotide sequences in the sample. This chain connects TRBV19 to TRBJ2-2; 7 nucleotides agree with TRBD2. V was pared by 2 bases and J by 1 base, with 1 base of the junction left unmatched. Germline CDR1 reads LNHDA; CDR2 reads SQIVND (reference sequence). CDR3 length: 15 amino acids. This chain's CDR3 is CASSIRGENTGELFF. The CDR3 bases are TGTGCCAGTAGTATACGGGGGGAGAACACCGGGGAGCTGTTTTTT.